The T cell receptor beta chain described here comes from a study of T cells expressing NK-cell markers. Study as a whole: Just one sequenced donor of eight was HCMV-seronegative, while seven were seropositive.

TCRdb re-called the 5' RACE reads and shows each CDR3 protein once, DNA omitted. Recorded for this sample: approximately 550,000 distinct CDR3 sequences. Sequencing was carried out using blood T cells: a sorted CD56 or NKG2C T cell subset, CD4+ or CD8+ T cells, or bulk PBMC T cells (not recorded which). This clonotype was obtained from a young man in good health.

This CDR3 is CASGLPLGEGGSYEQFF. This rearrangement joins TRBV12-5 to TRBJ2-1; TCRdb proposes TRBD2, but this gene call is untestable without DNA. This CDR3 has 17 amino acids. The germline CDR1 and CDR2 sequences are LGHNT and FRNRAP. The whole variable domain, remainder taken from reference TRBV12-5 and TRBJ2-1, is DARVTQTPRHKVTEMGQEVTMRCQPILGHNTVFWYRQTMMQGLELLAYFRNRAPLDDSGMPKDRFSAEMPDATLATLKIQPSEPRDSAVYFCASGLPLGEGGSYEQFFGPGTRLTVL.